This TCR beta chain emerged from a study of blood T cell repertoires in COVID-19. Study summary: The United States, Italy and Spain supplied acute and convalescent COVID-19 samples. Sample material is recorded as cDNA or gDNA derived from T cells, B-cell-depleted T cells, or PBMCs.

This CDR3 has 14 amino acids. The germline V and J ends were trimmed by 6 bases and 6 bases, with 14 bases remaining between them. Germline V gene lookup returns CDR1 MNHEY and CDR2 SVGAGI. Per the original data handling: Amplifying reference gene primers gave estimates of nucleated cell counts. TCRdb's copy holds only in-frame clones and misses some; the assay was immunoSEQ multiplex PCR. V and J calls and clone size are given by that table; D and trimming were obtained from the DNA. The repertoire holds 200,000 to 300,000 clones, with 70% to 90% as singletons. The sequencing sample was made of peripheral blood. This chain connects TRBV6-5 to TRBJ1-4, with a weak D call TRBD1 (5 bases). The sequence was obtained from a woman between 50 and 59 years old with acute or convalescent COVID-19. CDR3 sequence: CASRGTPGHEKLFF. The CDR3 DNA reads TGTGCCAGCAGAGGGACTCCAGGGCATGAAAAACTGTTTTTT.